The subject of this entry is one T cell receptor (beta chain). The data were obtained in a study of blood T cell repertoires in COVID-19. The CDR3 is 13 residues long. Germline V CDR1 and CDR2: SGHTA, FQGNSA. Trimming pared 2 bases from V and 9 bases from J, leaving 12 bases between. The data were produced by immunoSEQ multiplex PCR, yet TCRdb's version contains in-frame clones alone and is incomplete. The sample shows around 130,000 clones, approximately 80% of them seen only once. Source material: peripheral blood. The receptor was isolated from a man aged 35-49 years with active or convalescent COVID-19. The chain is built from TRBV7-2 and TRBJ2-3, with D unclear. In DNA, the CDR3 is TGTGCCAGCAGCTTACCAATCATCACAACGCAGTATTTT. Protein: CASSLPIITTQYF.